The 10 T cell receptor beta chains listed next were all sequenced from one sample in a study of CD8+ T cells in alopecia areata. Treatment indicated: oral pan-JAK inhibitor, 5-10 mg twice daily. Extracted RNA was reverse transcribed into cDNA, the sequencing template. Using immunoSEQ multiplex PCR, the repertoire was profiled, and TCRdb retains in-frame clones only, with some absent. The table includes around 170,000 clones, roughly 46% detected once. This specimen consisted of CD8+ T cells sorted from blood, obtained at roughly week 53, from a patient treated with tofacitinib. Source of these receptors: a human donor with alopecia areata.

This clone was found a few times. CDR3 protein: CASGPGQVYEQYF. CDR3 coding DNA: TGTGCCAGCGGTCCGGGACAGGTTTACGAGCAGTACTTC. This chain uses TRBV5-6 with TRBJ2-7; TRBD1 agrees at 8 bases. The junction had 7 bases not matched to a gene; V was cut back by 7 bases and J by 4 bases. Germline V gene sequence: CDR1 SGHDT, CDR2 YYEEEE. The CDR3 is made up of 13 amino acids.

CDR3 DNA: TGTGCCTGGAGGAGGAACACTGAAGCTTTCTTT. Translation gives CAWRRNTEAFF. This sequence joins TRBV30 and TRBJ1-1; no reliable D call. Germline CDR1 GTSNPN, CDR2 SVGIG (reference sequence). V was pared by 3 bases and J by 1 base, with 3 bases between. The CDR3 length is 11 residues.

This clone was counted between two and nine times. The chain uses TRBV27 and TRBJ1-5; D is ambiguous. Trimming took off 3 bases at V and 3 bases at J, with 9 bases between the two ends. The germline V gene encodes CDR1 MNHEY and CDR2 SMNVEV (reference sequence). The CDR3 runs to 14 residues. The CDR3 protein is CASSFGRNNQPQHF. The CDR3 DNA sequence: TGTGCCAGCAGTTTTGGGCGGAACAATCAGCCCCAGCATTTT.

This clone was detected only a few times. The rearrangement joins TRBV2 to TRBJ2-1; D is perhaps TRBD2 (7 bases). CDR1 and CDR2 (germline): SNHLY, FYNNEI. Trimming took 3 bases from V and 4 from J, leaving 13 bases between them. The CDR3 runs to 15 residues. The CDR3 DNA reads TGTGCCAGCAGTGATTGGGCGGGGGCGTACAATGAGCAGTTCTTC. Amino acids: CASSDWAGAYNEQFF.

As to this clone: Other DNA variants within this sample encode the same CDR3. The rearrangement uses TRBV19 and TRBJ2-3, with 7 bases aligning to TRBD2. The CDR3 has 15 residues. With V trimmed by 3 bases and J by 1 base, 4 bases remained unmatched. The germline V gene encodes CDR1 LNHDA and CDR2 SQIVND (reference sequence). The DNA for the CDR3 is TGTGCCAGTAGTATCCTGGCGGGGGGCACAGATACGCAGTATTTT. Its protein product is CASSILAGGTDTQYF.

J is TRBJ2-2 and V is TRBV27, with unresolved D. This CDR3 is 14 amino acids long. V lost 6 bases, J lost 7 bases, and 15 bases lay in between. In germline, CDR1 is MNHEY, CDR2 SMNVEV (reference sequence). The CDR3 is CASSPGAHGGELFF. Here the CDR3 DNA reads TGTGCCAGCAGCCCTGGTGCCCATGGCGGGGAGCTGTTTTTT.

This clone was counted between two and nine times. CDR3 sequence: CASRRQANTGELFF. DNA of the CDR3: TGCGCCAGCAGGCGGCAGGCGAACACCGGGGAGCTGTTTTTT. The chain is built from TRBV5-1 and TRBJ2-2; D remains unclear. V was shortened by 5 bases and J by 0 bases, with 8 bases between the two germline ends. The CDR3 loop spans 14 amino acids. Looked up from germline, CDR1 is SGHRS and CDR2 is YFSETQ.

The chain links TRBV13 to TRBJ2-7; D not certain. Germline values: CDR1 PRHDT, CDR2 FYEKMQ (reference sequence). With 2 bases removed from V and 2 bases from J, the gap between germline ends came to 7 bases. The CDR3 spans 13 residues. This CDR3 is CASSLHQTYEQYF. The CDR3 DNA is TGTGCCAGCAGCTTACATCAGACCTACGAGCAGTACTTC. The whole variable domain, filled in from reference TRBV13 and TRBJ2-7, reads AAGVIQSPRHLIKEKRETATLKCYPIPRHDTVYWYQQGPGQDPQFLISFYEKMQSDKGSIPDRFSAQQFSDYHSELNMSSLELGDSALYFCASSLHQTYEQYFGPGTRLTVT.

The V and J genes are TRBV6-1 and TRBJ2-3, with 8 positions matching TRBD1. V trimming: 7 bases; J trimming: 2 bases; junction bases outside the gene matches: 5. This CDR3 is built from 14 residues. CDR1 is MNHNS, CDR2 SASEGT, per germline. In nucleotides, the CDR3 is TGTGCCAGCAATATGGACAGGGACACAGATACGCAGTATTTT. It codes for CASNMDRDTDTQYF.

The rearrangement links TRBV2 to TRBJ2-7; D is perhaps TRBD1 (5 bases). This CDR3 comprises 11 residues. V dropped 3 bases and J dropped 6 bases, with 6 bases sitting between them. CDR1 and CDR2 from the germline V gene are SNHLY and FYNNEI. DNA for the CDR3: TGTGCCAGCAGTGAGGGGCTCGAGCAGTACTTC. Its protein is CASSEGLEQYF.